The entry below describes one T cell receptor (beta chain). TCRdb redid the calling of the RT-PCR reads with MiXCR, one entry per CDR3 protein. Of about 960,000 distinct CDR3 sequences in the sample, roughly 18% were seen once. The data derive from a study of patients and donors after allogeneic stem cell transplantation. The length of the CDR3 is 13 residues. Per germline, CDR1 SQVTM and CDR2 ANQGSEA. V lost 7 bases to trimming and J lost 4 bases, with 14 bases between them. Sequencing was carried out using blood, either unsorted or a sorted T cell fraction (not recorded which). The clonotype originates from a human donor who was either an allogeneic HSCT recipient or a stem cell or donor lymphocyte infusion donor (not recorded which). It is not recorded whose cells these are; they may come from a transplant donor. This chain links TRBV29-1 with TRBJ1-5; no clear D gene. The CDR3 here is CSAHRARNQPQHF. The CDR3 DNA follows: TGCAGCGCCCATCGGGCACGAAATCAGCCCCAGCATTTT.